The entry below gives a single T cell receptor beta chain sequence along with its context. Germline CDR1 is SGHTA and CDR2 is FQGTGA. Trimming removed 1 base from V and 3 bases from J, with 11 bases in between. The CDR3 consists of 15 residues. Using its own MiXCR run on the RACE reads, TCRdb lists one record per CDR3 protein. The sample holds around 330,000 distinct CDR3 sequences; around 5.5% are singletons and the top ten take over 6.5%. The data were obtained in a study of human T cells and chemical hapten exposure. Time point indicated: pre-sensitization, week 0. As to treatment: therapeutic diphenylcyclopropenone sensitization with weekly scalp DPC.

This sequence joins TRBV7-3 and TRBJ2-3, with D possibly TRBD2 on 5 matching bases. The sequence was collected from a woman aged 18-29 years with alopecia areata. Some clones in this sample may be carry-over from other donors' samples. The material was whole blood, obtained in connection with sensitization to the hapten diphenylcyclopropenone (DPC). The CDR3 nucleotides are TGTGCCAGCAGCTTAATTCCGGGGTCAACAGATACGCAGTATTTT. This sequence encodes CASSLIPGSTDTQYF.